A selection of T cell receptor beta chains follows, all from one sample in a study of CD8 T cells in ankylosing spondylitis. TCRdb re-called the 5' RACE reads with MiXCR, one entry per CDR3 protein. The data hold around 250,000 distinct CDR3 sequences, with over 8.5% observed a single time. Sequencing was performed on blood, either unsorted or a sorted T cell fraction (not recorded which). Receptor source: a male donor with ankylosing spondylitis or in good health (not recorded which). The CDR3 runs from the conserved cysteine through the conserved F or W. Fields, in order: D gene, clone size, V gene, J gene, CDR3 DNA, CDR3 protein. A D gene is named only where the DNA matches it firmly. Expanded clones get a size class; other rows say once, few or many, or leave the size out.

NA	many	TRBV12-3/TRBV12-4	TRBJ2-5	TGTGCCAGCAGGGAACAGGGAGTGTTAGGGGAGACCCAGTACTTC	CASREQGVLGETQYF
NA	many	TRBV15	TRBJ2-3	TGTGCCAGCCGGGGGGCCTACGCCACCACAGATACGCAGTATTTT	CASRGAYATTDTQYF
NA	few	TRBV5-1	TRBJ2-7	TGCGCCAGCAGCTTGGCCGGGCAACCCTACGAGCAGTACTTC	CASSLAGQPYEQYF
NA	many	TRBV5-1	TRBJ2-1	TGCGCCAGCAGCTTCTCCCTGTTGGGTGATGAGCAGTTCTTC	CASSFSLLGDEQFF
NA	many	TRBV5-5	TRBJ2-7	TGTGCCAGCAGCAAAGGTCGGGGGCTTAGAACCTACGAGCAGTACTTC	CASSKGRGLRTYEQYF
NA	many	TRBV12-3/TRBV12-4	TRBJ1-5	TGTGCCAGCAGTTTAGGTGCGGGTACTCAGCCCCAGCATTTT	CASSLGAGTQPQHF
TRBD2	many	TRBV20-1	TRBJ2-7	TGCAGTGCTACCCGTTTTGAGCGGGAGGCGGTTCAGATATACGAGCAGTACTTC	CSATRFEREAVQIYEQYF
NA	many	TRBV29-1	TRBJ2-5	TGCAGCGCAGACCCGGGACACAAGGAGACCCAGTACTTC	CSADPGHKETQYF
TRBD2	many	TRBV25-1	TRBJ2-5	TGTGCCAGCGAAATGGCGGGGGGGCGGGAGACCCAGTACTTC	CASEMAGGRETQYF
TRBD1	many	TRBV15	TRBJ2-7	TGTGCCACGGAGTTGCTGGGACAGGGGAAGTACGAGCAGTACTTC	CATELLGQGKYEQYF
NA	NA	TRBV5-1	TRBJ2-2	TGCGCCAGCAGCTTGCGACTAGAGGGTGACGGGGAGCTGTTTTTT	CASSLRLEGDGELFF
TRBD1	once	TRBV12-3/TRBV12-4	TRBJ1-2	TGTACCAACTTGACAGGGGGATACGATGGCTACACCTTC	CTNLTGGYDGYTF
NA	many	TRBV6-1	TRBJ2-7	TGTGCCAGCAGCCTGGGGACGGCCATCTACGAGCAGTACTTC	CASSLGTAIYEQYF
NA	once	TRBV5-6	TRBJ2-2	TGTGCCAGCAGCTCCCCTCCTGGGACCTACACCGGGGAGCTGTTTTTT	CASSSPPGTYTGELFF
NA	many	TRBV3-1	TRBJ2-2	TGTGCCAGCAGCCAATTTGCTAGCTCGAACACCGGGGAGCTGTTTTTT	CASSQFASSNTGELFF
TRBD2	many	TRBV20-1	TRBJ2-5	TGCAGTGCTACGCGGGTGGCGGGAGAAGGATTTGAGACCCAGTACTTC	CSATRVAGEGFETQYF
TRBD1	many	TRBV12-3/TRBV12-4	TRBJ2-7	TGTGCCAGCAGAAGAGGACAGGGAGGATCCTACGAGCAGTACTTC	CASRRGQGGSYEQYF
NA	many	TRBV5-1	TRBJ1-5	TGCGCCAGCAGCTTGGAAGGGGTTGGGCAGCCCCAGCATTTT	CASSLEGVGQPQHF
NA	many	TRBV15	TRBJ1-1	TGTGCCACCAGCAGAGATCTGGGGACTGAAGCTTTCTTT	CATSRDLGTEAFF
NA	NA	TRBV28	TRBJ2-1	TGTGCCAGCAGTTTAGGTTATGGTGAGCAGTTCTTC	CASSLGYGEQFF
NA	NA	TRBV28	TRBJ2-1	TGTGCCAGCAGTTTATCCGTCCATGAGCAGTTCTTC	CASSLSVHEQFF
NA	many	TRBV6-1	TRBJ2-3	TGTGCCAGCAGCTCAGGAGTCAGAGATACGCAGTATTTT	CASSSGVRDTQYF
NA	few	TRBV5-1	TRBJ2-3	TGCGCCAGCAGCTTGACAGACACTAGCACAGATACGCAGTATTTT	CASSLTDTSTDTQYF
NA	few	TRBV7-9	TRBJ2-3	TGTGCCAGCAGCTTCGTCAGCACAGATACGCAGTATTTT	CASSFVSTDTQYF
NA	few	TRBV19	TRBJ1-5	TGTGCCAGTAGTATGCCGGGGGATGGACAGCCCCAGCATTTT	CASSMPGDGQPQHF
NA	NA	TRBV18	TRBJ2-1	TGTGCCAGCTCTCCGGGGGAATTCACCTACAATGAGCAGTTCTTC	CASSPGEFTYNEQFF
TRBD2	few	TRBV5-1	TRBJ2-1	TGCGCCAGCAGCTTGGGACTAGCGGGAGAGGGGGCCCAGTTCTTC	CASSLGLAGEGAQFF
NA	many	TRBV20-1	TRBJ2-3	TGCAGTGCTAGAGGATTAACAGATACGCAGTATTTT	CSARGLTDTQYF
NA	NA	TRBV11-2	TRBJ2-7	TGTGCCAGCAGCTTAGGTGGCACCGGGATCTCCTACGAGCAGTACTTC	CASSLGGTGISYEQYF
TRBD2	few	TRBV11-2	TRBJ2-5	TGTGCCAGCACCCTTTCAGCGGGAGGGGATTCGGTCGGAGAGACCCAGTACTTC	CASTLSAGGDSVGETQYF
TRBD1	NA	TRBV6-1	TRBJ2-5	TGTGCCAGCAGTTACCACAGGGGCCAACAAGAGACCCAGTACTTC	CASSYHRGQQETQYF
TRBD2	NA	TRBV12-3/TRBV12-4	TRBJ2-3	TGTGCCAGCAGTACTTTCGGAAACGAGGGGAGCGGGGGGCGGGCAGATACGCAGTATTTT	CASSTFGNEGSGGRADTQYF
TRBD1	NA	TRBV10-2	TRBJ2-7	TGCGCCAGCAGATCGACAGGGCTCGACGAGCAGTACTTC	CASRSTGLDEQYF
TRBD1	NA	TRBV29-1	TRBJ1-1	TGCAGCGCCAGGACAGGGGGCCAGGAAGCTTTCTTT	CSARTGGQEAFF
TRBD2	many	TRBV6-4	TRBJ2-3	TGTGCCAGCAGCCCCTTGATGGGAGTAGCGGGAGTCTCTAGCACAGATACGCAGTATTTT	CASSPLMGVAGVSSTDTQYF
NA	NA	TRBV7-6	TRBJ1-1	TGTGCCAGCAGCTCTCATATCAACACTGAAGCTTTCTTT	CASSSHINTEAFF
TRBD2	NA	TRBV11-2	TRBJ2-5	TGTGCCAGCAACCTACTAGCGGGCCACCAAGAGACCCAGTACTTC	CASNLLAGHQETQYF
NA	many	TRBV7-2	TRBJ1-6	TGTGCCAGCAGCTTAGCGATAGCCTCACCCCTCCACTTT	CASSLAIASPLHF
NA	many	TRBV20-1	TRBJ1-1	TGCAGTGCTAGAGGGCTGACAGCGAACACTGAAGCTTTCTTT	CSARGLTANTEAFF
NA	many	TRBV7-9	TRBJ1-2	TGTGCCAGCAGCTTAGGGGGCCTATCGTCCGGCTACACCTTC	CASSLGGLSSGYTF
TRBD2	many	TRBV27	TRBJ2-7	TGTGCCAGCAGTGACGGGACTAGCGCCTACGAGCAGTACTTC	CASSDGTSAYEQYF
TRBD1	few	TRBV27	TRBJ2-7	TGTGCCAGCAGTTTTTCTGGACAGGGCTACGAGCAGTACTTC	CASSFSGQGYEQYF
TRBD1	NA	TRBV20-1	TRBJ1-6	TGCAGTGCCCTCTCAGGGGGGAATTCACCCCTCCACTTT	CSALSGGNSPLHF